This TCR beta chain was identified in a study of cytomegalovirus exposure and HLA in healthy donors (dated by TCRdb to about 2017). In terms of the full investigation: An earlier analysis of some 600 of the donors reported 276 Gb of sequence data and around 110 million unique TCR beta sequences obtained from about 170 million T cells. Roughly 310 gigabases of sequencing data and 78 million or so unique TCR sequences were included in an early release covering roughly 700 HLA-typed donors. Among the roughly 410 genotyped donors, around 81% belonged to the genetic ancestry cluster associated with self-reported Caucasian donors. The study aimed to test whether cataloging public T cell receptors could reveal signatures of past pathogen exposure. The T cell repertoires of 666 subjects were profiled by immunosequencing and related to cytomegalovirus serostatus. A separate validation cohort of roughly 130 different subjects was used in addition to the roughly 620-subject first cohort. The study combined high-throughput TCR immunosequencing, statistical association of individual TCRs with disease status, and machine learning to predict cytomegalovirus infection status. To study patterns of TCR occurrence, a later analysis re-analyzed previously published TCR beta repertoires from 650 to 750 donors and added high-resolution HLA genotyping. Rather than drawing on any new phenotypic data, the later analysis identified candidate immune exposures from TCR beta sequences and the way those sequences occurred across donors. An earlier analysis of some 500 of the donors used high-throughput TCR beta sequencing to judge whether each TCR beta V gene segment behaved as functional or pseudogenic. Donor age, sex, ethnicity and CMV serostatus were collected together with the repertoire data. Genome-wide SNP genotypes for about three fifths of the roughly 670 donors were used in a later genetic analysis, which treated that subset as a discovery cohort. All discovery cohort repertoires had been generated on a single sequencing platform. Both class I and class II loci were covered by HLA typing, at four-digit resolution. The number of typed donors differed by locus: roughly 629-630 for A, B, C, DRB1 and DQB1; approximately 540 for DQA1; roughly 600 for DPA1; and about 450 for DPB1. Because of strong linkage in the cohort, roughly five DR-DQ haplotypes were treated as single units for association and clustering. Across some 400 genotyped donors of the cohort, an average of roughly 250,000 unique TCR beta nucleotide sequences per donor were sequenced, and about a sixth of those sequences were non-productive. Study-wide conclusions, independent of this receptor: Because some donors lacked HLA typing at each locus, the association tests relied only on the typed subset. A later analysis found that HLA-associated TCR beta chains were more clonally expanded and had lower generation probabilities than equally common non-associated chains. Roughly uniform sequencing depth across donors was assumed in presence/absence analyses, although this assumption may not hold. A group of highly shared sequence variants was considered likely to be a technical artifact of the sequencing pipeline. When HLA alleles, especially DR and DQ, strongly co-occurred, attributing TCR associations to individual alleles was difficult. In a later analysis, the rate of TCR association differed among HLA loci, with DRB1 alleles having the most associated TCRs and HLA-C alleles having the fewest. Some IMGT-functional V segments, including TRBV6-2 and TRBV6-3, could not be distinguished by the 87-base-pair reads and were therefore excluded. A later genetic analysis associated a missense DCLRE1C variant with V-gene and J-gene trimming of TCR beta chains, and an independent cohort replicated the association. In this cohort, only TCR beta chains were sequenced, and detectable features were limited by the absence of alpha or paired-chain data. According to the authors, the approach could potentially be generalized to other disease states and immunological phenotypes. The classifier was reported to diagnose cytomegalovirus status with high specificity and sensitivity in both the original cohort and the validation cohort. Linkage disequilibrium might explain the correlated functional status among segregating V segments, but an unknown experimental factor could not be ruled out. A further reported finding was that TCR beta sequences accurately predicted the HLA-A and HLA-B alleles for most subjects in the first cohort. Most CMV-associated TCR beta chains appeared to be HLA-restricted in a later analysis, and the HLA associations seemed to be driven largely by CMV exposure. In an earlier analysis of about 600 of the donors, most TCR beta V segments appeared in productive rearrangements about 87% or about 30% of the time, broadly matching IMGT annotations. According to a later analysis, parvovirus B19, influenza, CMV and Epstein-Barr virus appeared linked to several top co-occurrence clusters. At a false discovery rate of 0.05, a later analysis linked roughly 17,000 TCR beta sequences to specific HLA alleles. Most TCR sequences were observed very rarely across donors, whereas some public TCRs were present in many individuals. Because counts were too low, seventeen rarely observed V segments, including chromosome 9 orphons, were left out of the earlier analysis of about 620 of the donors. A few of the identified cytomegalovirus-associated TCR beta chains were confirmed in vitro to be specific for cytomegalovirus antigens. According to a later genetic analysis, donors in an Asian-associated ancestry cluster had fewer N-insertions in productive TCRs than the approximately 700-donor mean. Immune exposure information for the cohort was limited to CMV serostatus. The study gave a list of 150 to 200 TCR beta chains associated with cytomegalovirus.

In total, just over 650 healthy bone marrow donors made up the cohort. At the time of sampling, every cohort member was nominally healthy, though immune exposures that went unrecorded were likely present. The donor was CMV seronegative and belonged to the group of under 400 seronegative cohort members. A peripheral blood sample was provided by each donor, and peripheral blood mononuclear cells were used for TCR beta sequencing. The Qiagen DNeasy Blood Extraction Kit was used to extract genomic DNA from the blood cell samples. From the germline V gene, CDR1 is MNHEY and CDR2 is SVGAGI. Measured from the cysteine to the phenylalanine, the CDR3 is 14 residues long. CDR3 DNA is the only sequence kept; it has 42 bases, read in frame from the first base. The junction shows trimming of 6 bases on V and 3 bases on J, and the gene matches do not reach 7 bases of it. Library preparation used the immunoSEQ multiplex PCR assay. The multiplex PCR relied on a mix of 60 forward primers for TCR Vbeta segments and 13 reverse primers for TCR Jbeta segments. The CDR3 region of rearranged TCR beta genes was amplified from genomic DNA by a multiplex PCR assay. The amplified TCR beta libraries were sequenced on the Illumina HiSeq System as 87-base-pair reads. The study's own analysis went as follows. Across the 666 repertoires, a later analysis counted tens of millions of unique TCR beta chains, roughly 11 million of which were shared by at least two donors. To remove PCR and sequencing errors, raw reads were error-corrected and collapsed into unique sequences using a nearest-neighbor algorithm that merged closely related sequences. CDR3 sequences were aligned to IMGT reference sequences to assign V, D and J gene segments. For a sequence to be retained, a match of at least six nucleotides to both a V gene segment and a J gene segment was required. A rearrangement was called productive if the CDR3 had no stop codons and remained in frame with V and J, and every other rearrangement was called non-productive. CDR3 was defined according to IMGT convention as the region running from the second conserved V-encoded cysteine to the conserved J-encoded phenylalanine. In an earlier analysis of roughly 580 of the donors, sequences lacking an unambiguous match to a single V gene segment were excluded. In an earlier analysis of approximately 590 of the donors, a V segment was called functional when productive rearrangements were above 56.7%, and segregating when the standard deviation between donors exceeded 5%. A statistical classification framework was developed to diagnose cytomegalovirus status using the catalog of TCR beta chain sequences. V and J gene assignment, in a later analysis, came from comparing TCR nucleotide sequences with IMGT/GENE-DB human TR gene sequences. In a later analysis, CDR3 sequences and most-parsimonious VDJ recombination scenarios were assigned using the TCRdist pipeline. In a later analysis, each TCR beta chain was defined by its CDR3 amino acid sequence together with its V-gene family, and reads without a unique V-gene family were excluded. In a later analysis, around 650 highly shared, low-generation-probability nucleotide sequences were removed to address suspected cross-contamination and a sequencing artifact. In a later analysis, a clonal expansion index for each public chain was calculated from normalized within-repertoire ranks of inferred template counts. Generation probabilities in a later analysis came from a VDJ recombination model fitted to out-of-frame rearrangements, and those results were checked against IGoR. Hypergeometric tests were used in a later analysis to score TCR-TCR, TCR-HLA and TCR-CMV co-occurrence, with a repertoire-size bias correction applied to the TCR pairs. False discovery rates were estimated in a later analysis by permuting HLA or CMV assignments 20 times. A later analysis grouped co-occurring TCRs with DBSCAN, adding TCRdist sequence similarity when clustering within HLA-allele-positive subsets. Repertoires with fewer than 30,000 or more than 120,000 public chains were left out of co-occurrence clustering, as were roughly five repertoires with anomalous nucleotide sharing. What TCRdb holds here is the immuneACCESS table cut down to in-frame rearrangements. Part of the clones is not present; checked against another copy, under half of the missing clones reflect an unresolved V gene, and the others are unexplained. V and J calls and clone size come straight from that table; D and trimming were deduced from the DNA. Present in this sample are about 120,000 clones, 75% to 85% of which were seen just once. The top ten hold about 1.8% of the sample.

For this clone: What this receptor recognizes is not known. Base qualities are not at hand, and no much larger clone is one base apart.

The chain employs TRBV6-5 and TRBJ2-7, with 8 junctional bases fitting TRBD1. This clonotype was obtained from a man aged 35 to 55 in good health and CMV-seronegative. The sample comprised PBMCs. The CDR3 region: CASRTGTGDYEQYF. At the DNA level, the sequence is TGTGCCAGCAGAACCGGGACAGGTGACTACGAGCAGTACTTC.